This T cell receptor (beta chain) was documented in a study of CD4 and CD8 cells across lung adenocarcinoma regions. This clonotype is large by share. Per germline, CDR1 MNHEY and CDR2 SVGAGI. The ends were cut back, 2 bases at V and 6 bases at J, with 10 bases in the middle. The CDR3 has 14 amino acids. TCRdb independently ran MiXCR on the PCR reads; one entry per CDR3 protein. Counted here are thousands of distinct CDR3 sequences, 46% occurring once; the ten biggest clones make up 15% to 20%. This receptor was taken from a female donor with lung adenocarcinoma. The CD4 and CD8 labels of this study may be unreliable. Sequenced sample: CD4+ T cells from the margin of a lung tumor. This chain uses TRBV6-5 with TRBJ2-2, with D hard to call. The CDR3 loop reads CASSYGLVAGELFF. CDR3 DNA sequence: TGTGCCAGCAGTTACGGTCTAGTCGCCGGGGAGCTGTTTTTT.